Listed below are T cell receptor beta chains from one sample, sequenced in a study of blood T cell repertoires in COVID-19. Repertoires were generated with immunoSEQ multiplex PCR, while TCRdb's copy carries only in-frame clones and drops some. The profile shows 150,000 to 200,000 clones, around nine tenths of them singletons. Material: peripheral blood. The origin of the receptors is a middle-aged man with active or convalescent COVID-19. CDR3s include the opening cysteine and the closing phenylalanine or tryptophan. D genes are given only for firm matches. Clone sizes are given selectively: once, few, many, or a class where the clone is expanded.

J gene,clone size,V gene,D gene,CDR3 DNA,CDR3 protein
TRBJ2-2,NA,TRBV19,NA,TGTGCCACTACCGGACTGAACACCGGGGAGCTGTTTTTT,CATTGLNTGELFF
TRBJ1-1,NA,TRBV28,NA,TGTGCCAGCAGCTACAGGGTAACGACTGAAGCTTTCTTT,CASSYRVTTEAFF
TRBJ1-2,NA,TRBV11-3,NA,TGTGCCAGCAGCACAAGAACCAACTATGGCTACACCTTC,CASSTRTNYGYTF
TRBJ2-7,NA,TRBV19,TRBD1,TGTGCCAGTAGTACCCGGGACAGGAGGAAATACGAGCAGTACTTC,CASSTRDRRKYEQYF
TRBJ1-5,once,TRBV3-1/TRBV3-2,NA,TGTGCCACCTCGACGGGGGACAATCAGCCCCAGCATTTT,CATSTGDNQPQHF
TRBJ1-3,NA,TRBV9,NA,TGTGCCAGCAGCGTAGGAGGAGGCTCTGGAAACACCATATATTTT,CASSVGGGSGNTIYF
TRBJ1-2,NA,TRBV27,TRBD1,TGTGCCAGCAGTGAGGACAGGGGGCGCGGCTATGGCTACACCTTC,CASSEDRGRGYGYTF
TRBJ1-6,NA,TRBV27,NA,TGTGCCAGCAGTTTTCGGCAGGGATACTCACCCCTCCACTTT,CASSFRQGYSPLHF
TRBJ2-2,NA,TRBV5-4,TRBD1,TGTGCCAGCAGCCCAGCGGGACAGGGAGGGACCGGGGAGCTGTTTTTT,CASSPAGQGGTGELFF
TRBJ2-5,NA,TRBV7-2,TRBD2,TGTGCCAGCAGCTTGCTAGCGGGGAGTAAACAAGAGACCCAGTACTTC,CASSLLAGSKQETQYF
TRBJ2-2,once,TRBV4-2,NA,TGTGCCAGCAGCCAAGTTGAGGGTGTGGGTGGGACCGGGGAGCTGTTTTTT,CASSQVEGVGGTGELFF
TRBJ2-7,NA,TRBV9,NA,TGTGCCAGCAGCCCCCGGACAGGGACTAACGAGCAGTACTTC,CASSPRTGTNEQYF
TRBJ2-7,NA,TRBV5-1,TRBD1,TGCGCCAGCAGCTTGGGGGACAGGTGGGACGAGCAGTACTTC,CASSLGDRWDEQYF
TRBJ1-1,NA,TRBV12-3/TRBV12-4,TRBD1,TGTGCCAGCAGACGGACAGGGGGAGTTAAAGCTTTCTTT,CASRRTGGVKAFF
TRBJ1-5,NA,TRBV24-1,NA,TGTGCCACCAGTGATGGTTCGGGGCCCCAGCATTTT,CATSDGSGPQHF
TRBJ1-4,NA,TRBV5-6,NA,TGTGCCAGCAGCTTGTTAGAGGAAAAACTGTTTTTT,CASSLLEEKLFF
TRBJ1-6,NA,TRBV13,NA,TGTGCCAGCAGCTTCAGGGAAGAATCCTATAATTCACCCCTCCACTTT,CASSFREESYNSPLHF
TRBJ2-5,NA,TRBV3-1/TRBV3-2,NA,TGTGCCAGCAAGACGAGGGGGATTCGGGAGACCCAGTACTTC,CASKTRGIRETQYF
TRBJ1-3,NA,TRBV28,NA,TGTGCCAGCAGACCGACAGGAAGAAACACCATATATTTT,CASRPTGRNTIYF
TRBJ2-1,NA,TRBV18,TRBD1,TGTGCCAGCTCATCATCCCGGGACAGGGACGGCGGGTTCTTC,CASSSSRDRDGGFF
TRBJ1-3,NA,TRBV10-3,TRBD1,TGTGCCATCAGGGGGACAGGGGGGATCTCTGGAAACACCATATATTTT,CAIRGTGGISGNTIYF
TRBJ1-1,NA,TRBV27,TRBD1,TGTGCCAGCAGGAGAGGACAGGGGGCGAACACTGAAGCTTTCTTT,CASRRGQGANTEAFF
TRBJ1-1,once,TRBV15,TRBD1,TGTGCCACCAGCAGAGTCGGGACAGGCCATGGAGCTTTCTTT,CATSRVGTGHGAFF
TRBJ1-1,NA,TRBV30,NA,TGTGCCTGGACAATTTTGAACACTGAAGCTTTCTTT,CAWTILNTEAFF
TRBJ2-3,NA,TRBV2,NA,TGTGCCAGCAGCAGAGGGCTTAGCACAGATACGCAGTATTTT,CASSRGLSTDTQYF
TRBJ2-6,NA,TRBV15,NA,TGTGCCACCAGCAGAGAATCGGCGGCGGACTTATCTGGGGCCAACGTCCTGACTTTC,CATSRESAADLSGANVLTF
TRBJ1-1,NA,TRBV29-1,NA,TGCAGCGTCCAACTTCGAGACCGGCCTAGGAAAATGAACACTGAAGCTTTCTTT,CSVQLRDRPRKMNTEAFF
TRBJ2-6,NA,TRBV19,NA,TGTGCCAGTAGTATATTGGCAGGGTCAGGGGCCAACGTCCTGACTTTC,CASSILAGSGANVLTF
TRBJ2-2,NA,TRBV5-8,TRBD2,TGTGCCAGCAGCGAACCGGGACTAGCGGGGAACACCGGGGAGCTGTTTTTT,CASSEPGLAGNTGELFF
TRBJ1-1,many,TRBV30,NA,TGTGCCTGGGTTTGGGGGCGCGAGGCTTTCTTT,CAWVWGREAFF
TRBJ2-1,once,TRBV4-2,TRBD1,TGTGCCAGCAGCCGAGGGACAGGCTACAATGAGCAGTTCTTC,CASSRGTGYNEQFF
TRBJ1-1,NA,TRBV5-6,NA,TGTGCCAGCAGCCAGATGGGGGCCAAAGGGACTGAAGCTTTCTTT,CASSQMGAKGTEAFF
TRBJ2-3,NA,TRBV6-5,NA,TGTGCTGGAAATCGGGGGAGAAAGGACACAGATACGCAGTATTTT,CAGNRGRKDTDTQYF
TRBJ2-3,NA,TRBV7-6,TRBD2,TGTGCCAGCAGCCCCGGGACTACGGTAGATACGCAGTATTTT,CASSPGTTVDTQYF
TRBJ2-7,NA,TRBV2,NA,TGTGCCAGCGGGCCCCGGGACAACTCCTACGAGCAGTACTTC,CASGPRDNSYEQYF
TRBJ2-3,NA,TRBV5-1,TRBD2,TGCGCCAGCGCCGTGGGCGCGGGGGGCACAGATACGCAGTATTTT,CASAVGAGGTDTQYF
TRBJ1-1,few,TRBV5-4,NA,TGTGCCAGCAGCTTAGGTTCTAGACAGACTGCTGAAGCTTTCTTT,CASSLGSRQTAEAFF
TRBJ2-5,NA,TRBV7-3,NA,TGTGCCAGCAGCTTAGGGGGGGCTAGAGAGACCCAGTACTTC,CASSLGGARETQYF
TRBJ1-5,NA,TRBV10-2,TRBD1,TGCGCCAGCAGTGAGTCGGGAAGACAGGGGGCAAACAATCAGCCCCAGCATTTT,CASSESGRQGANNQPQHF
TRBJ1-5,NA,TRBV9,NA,TGTGCCAGCAGCAAGGGAGGGGGAAATCAGCCCCAGCATTTT,CASSKGGGNQPQHF
TRBJ2-1,once,TRBV7-9,TRBD1,TGTGCCAGCAGCTTAGCGCGCGTGACAGGGTCGAATGAGCAGTTCTTC,CASSLARVTGSNEQFF
TRBJ2-3,NA,TRBV7-2,NA,TGTGCCAGCAGCTTAGAATCGGTTGGCACAGATACGCAGTATTTT,CASSLESVGTDTQYF
TRBJ2-5,NA,TRBV24-1,TRBD2,TGTGCCACCAGCGGGGGGGGCAAGGGAGAGACCCAGTACTTC,CATSGGGKGETQYF
TRBJ2-3,NA,TRBV18,NA,TGTGCCAGCTCACCAGCGACTACAGATACGCAGTATTTT,CASSPATTDTQYF
TRBJ1-1,NA,TRBV13,TRBD1,TGTGCCAGCAGCTTACGGACAGGCCAGGGTTTCTTT,CASSLRTGQGFF
TRBJ2-3,NA,TRBV6-1,NA,TGTGCCAGCAGTGAGGAGGGAACAGATACGCAGTATTTT,CASSEEGTDTQYF
TRBJ2-7,NA,TRBV4-1,NA,TGCGCCAGCAGCCGTCTGTATGTCGGTCAGCAGTACTTC,CASSRLYVGQQYF
TRBJ1-1,few,TRBV7-8,NA,TGTGCCACCGCCGGAGGGACTTGGGCTTTCTTT,CATAGGTWAFF